These T cell receptor beta chains were read from a single sample in a study of blood T cell repertoires in COVID-19. Profiled with immunoSEQ multiplex PCR; TCRdb holds only in-frame clones, not every one. The table includes approximately 200,000 clones, roughly 80% detected once. Sequenced material: peripheral blood. The receptors originated from a woman aged 60-70 years with acute or convalescent COVID-19. Each CDR3 is given with its conserved first and last residue. D genes are given only for firm matches. Expanded clones get a size class; other rows say once, few or many, or leave the size out.

d_call j_call clone_size v_call cdr3_nt cdr3_aa
- TRBJ1-2 - TRBV2 TGTGCCAGCAGTGAAAACAGCTATGGCTACACCTTC CASSENSYGYTF
TRBD1 TRBJ2-7 - TRBV2 TGTGCCAGCAGTCAACCGGGACAGGGGTCCTACGAGCAGTACTTC CASSQPGQGSYEQYF
TRBD1 TRBJ1-6 few TRBV7-6 TGTGCCAGCAGCTTAAATTCAGGGGGTATGTCACCCCTCCACTTT CASSLNSGGMSPLHF
TRBD1 TRBJ2-1 - TRBV13 TGTGCCAGCAGCCAAAAGACAGGGATCCATGAGCAGTTCTTC CASSQKTGIHEQFF
- TRBJ2-7 - TRBV5-1 TGCGCCAGCAGCTTGAATAACGAGCAGTACTTC CASSLNNEQYF
TRBD1 TRBJ1-2 - TRBV7-9 TGTGCCAGCAGCTATTACGACAGGGGGGACTATGGCTACACCTTC CASSYYDRGDYGYTF
TRBD2 TRBJ2-1 - TRBV25-1 TGTGCCAGCAGTGATCTAAGCGGGGGTTACAATGAGCAGTTCTTC CASSDLSGGYNEQFF
- TRBJ1-3 - TRBV7-2 TGTGCCAGCAGCTTAAGCCGGACAGGAAACACCATATATTTT CASSLSRTGNTIYF
TRBD1 TRBJ1-5 - TRBV6-5 TGTGCCAGCACAATCGGGCAGGGGGATCAGCCCCAGCATTTT CASTIGQGDQPQHF
TRBD2 TRBJ2-5 - TRBV5-8 TGTGCCAGCAGCTTAGGGACTAGCGGGGGAGGCCAAGAGACCCAGTACTTC CASSLGTSGGGQETQYF
- TRBJ1-2 - TRBV7-9 TGTGCCAGCAGCTTAGGACAGTCCTATGGCTACACCTTC CASSLGQSYGYTF
- TRBJ1-2 - TRBV2 TGTGCCAGCAGTGATGCTCGGGGGTATGGCTACACCTTC CASSDARGYGYTF
- TRBJ2-1 - TRBV6-5 TGTGCCAGCAGTTATGCGGGGAATGAGCAGTTCTTC CASSYAGNEQFF
TRBD1 TRBJ2-1 - TRBV27 TGTGCCAGCAGTTTTAGGGACAGCTACAATGAGCAGTTCTTC CASSFRDSYNEQFF
- TRBJ1-1 once TRBV4-2 TGTGCCAGCAGCCCCTCTCCAACAGAGAACACTGAAGCTTTCTTT CASSPSPTENTEAFF
- TRBJ1-1 - TRBV14 TGTGCCAGCAGCCAGAGGGTTTTCGGAGCTTTCTTT CASSQRVFGAFF
- TRBJ2-7 - TRBV3-1/TRBV3-2 TGTGCCAGCAGCCAAAGAGGAACCTACGAGCAGTACTTC CASSQRGTYEQYF
- TRBJ2-7 - TRBV6-2/TRBV6-3 TGTGCCAGCAGTTACCTGTTTCGTCAGCTAGGTACTATCCAGCACTACGAGCAGTACTTC CASSYLFRQLGTIQHYEQYF
- TRBJ1-4 - TRBV27 TGTGCCAGCAGTAGAGGGCCAGCAACTAATGAAAAACTGTTTTTT CASSRGPATNEKLFF
- TRBJ1-1 - TRBV7-9 TGTGCCAGCAGCTTAGGCGCAGGGCAGAACACTGAAGCTTTCTTT CASSLGAGQNTEAFF
TRBD1 TRBJ1-1 - TRBV29-1 TGCAGCGTTTGCTACGGACAGGGGAACACTGAAGCTTTCTTT CSVCYGQGNTEAFF
TRBD1 TRBJ2-7 - TRBV11-2 TGTGCCAGCAGCCTTTGGGGACAGGGGGCCGAAGAGCAGTACTTC CASSLWGQGAEEQYF
TRBD1 TRBJ2-3 - TRBV7-2 TGTGCCAGCAGCTTCCGGACAGGGGACGATACGCAGTATTTT CASSFRTGDDTQYF
TRBD2 TRBJ2-2 - TRBV4-3 TGCGCCAGCAGCCAGGGTAGCGGGGTTGCCACCGGGGAGCTGTTTTTT CASSQGSGVATGELFF
- TRBJ1-2 - TRBV6-5 TGTGCCAGCACTTCGGAAAGTCGGGTAGAAGGCTACACCTTC CASTSESRVEGYTF
- TRBJ2-2 once TRBV10-3 TGTGCCATCGGGTTGGGGCCCGGGGAGCTGTTTTTT CAIGLGPGELFF
- TRBJ1-3 - TRBV6-5 TGTGCCAGCAGTTACTCGGAAGGAGGAGGAAACACCATATATTTT CASSYSEGGGNTIYF
TRBD1 TRBJ1-5 - TRBV10-1 TGCGCCAGCAGGACCCAGGGGGCTATAGATCAGCCCCAGCATTTT CASRTQGAIDQPQHF